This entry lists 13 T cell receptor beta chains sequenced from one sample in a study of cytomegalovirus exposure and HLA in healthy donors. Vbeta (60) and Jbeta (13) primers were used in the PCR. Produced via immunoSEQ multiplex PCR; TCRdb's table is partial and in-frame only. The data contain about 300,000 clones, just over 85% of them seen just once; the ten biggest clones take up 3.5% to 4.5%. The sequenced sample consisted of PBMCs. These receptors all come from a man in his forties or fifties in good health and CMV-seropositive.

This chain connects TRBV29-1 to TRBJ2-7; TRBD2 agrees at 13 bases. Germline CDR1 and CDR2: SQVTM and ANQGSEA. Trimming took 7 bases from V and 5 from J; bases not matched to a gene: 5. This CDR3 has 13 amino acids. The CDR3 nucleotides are TGCAGCGCTGGGACTAGCGGGACCCACGAGCAGTACTTC. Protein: CSAGTSGTHEQYF.

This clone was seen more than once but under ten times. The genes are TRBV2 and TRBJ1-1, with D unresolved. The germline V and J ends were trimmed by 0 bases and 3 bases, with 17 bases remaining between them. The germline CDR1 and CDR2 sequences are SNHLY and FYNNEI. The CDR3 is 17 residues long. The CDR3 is CASSEARGRGWDTEAFF. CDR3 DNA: TGTGCCAGCAGTGAAGCGCGAGGCCGGGGTTGGGACACTGAAGCTTTCTTT.

CDR3 sequence (DNA): TGTGCCAGCAGCTTAGCGAAGCAGACTTTCTATGGCTACACCTTC. Protein sequence: CASSLAKQTFYGYTF. The genes are TRBV7-2 and TRBJ1-2, with D uncertain. Germline V CDR1 and CDR2: SGHTA, FQGNSA. This CDR3 has 15 residues. V was trimmed by 0 bases and J by 4 bases, leaving 12 bases between them.

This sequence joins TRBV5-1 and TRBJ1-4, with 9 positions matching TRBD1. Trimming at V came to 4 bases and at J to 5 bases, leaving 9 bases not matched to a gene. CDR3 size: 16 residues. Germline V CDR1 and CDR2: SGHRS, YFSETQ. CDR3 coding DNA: TGCGCCAGCAGCCTAAGATGGACAGGGGAGAATGAAAAACTGTTTTTT. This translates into CASSLRWTGENEKLFF.

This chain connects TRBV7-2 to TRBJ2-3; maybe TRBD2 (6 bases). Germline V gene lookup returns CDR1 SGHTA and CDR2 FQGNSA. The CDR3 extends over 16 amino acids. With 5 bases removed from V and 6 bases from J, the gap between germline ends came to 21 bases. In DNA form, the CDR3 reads TGTGCCAGCAGCCACCCCGGGACTTCCCAGGGCGATACGCAGTATTTT. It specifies CASSHPGTSQGDTQYF.

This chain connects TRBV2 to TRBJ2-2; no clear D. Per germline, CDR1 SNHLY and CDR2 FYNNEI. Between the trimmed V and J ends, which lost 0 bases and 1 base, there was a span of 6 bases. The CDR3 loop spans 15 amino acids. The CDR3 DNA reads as TGTGCCAGCAGTGAAGCGAGAGAGAACACCGGGGAGCTGTTTTTT. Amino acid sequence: CASSEARENTGELFF. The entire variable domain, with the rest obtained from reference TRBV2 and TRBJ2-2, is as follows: EPEVTQTPSHQVTQMGQEVILRCVPISNHLYFYWYRQILGQKVEFLVSFYNNEISEKSEIFDDQFSVERPDGSNFTLKIRSTKLEDSAMYFCASSEARENTGELFFGEGSRLTVL.

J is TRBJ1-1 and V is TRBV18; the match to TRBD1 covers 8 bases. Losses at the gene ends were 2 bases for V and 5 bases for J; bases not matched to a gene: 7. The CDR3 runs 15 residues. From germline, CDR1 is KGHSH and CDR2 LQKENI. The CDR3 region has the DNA TGTGCCAGCTCACCAGCGACAGGGGCGAGGACTGAAGCTTTCTTT. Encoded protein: CASSPATGARTEAFF.

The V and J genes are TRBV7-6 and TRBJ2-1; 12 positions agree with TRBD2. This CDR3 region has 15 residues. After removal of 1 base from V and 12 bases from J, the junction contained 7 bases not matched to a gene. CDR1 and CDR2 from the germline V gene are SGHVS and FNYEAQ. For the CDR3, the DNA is TGTGCCAGCAGCTTAGAGGCTAGCGGGAGGGCCGTGCAGTTCTTC. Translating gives CASSLEASGRAVQFF.

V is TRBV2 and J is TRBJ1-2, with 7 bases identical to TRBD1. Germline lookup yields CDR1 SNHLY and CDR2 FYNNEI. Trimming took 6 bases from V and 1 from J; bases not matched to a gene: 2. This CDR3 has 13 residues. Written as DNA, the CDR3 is TGTGCCAGCAGGGGGGACAGTAACTATGGCTACACCTTC. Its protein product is CASRGDSNYGYTF.

The DNA for the CDR3 is TGTGCCAGTAGCCCGGGGGGTCCCCGGGACTATGGCTACACCTTC. It codes for CASSPGGPRDYGYTF. This chain links TRBV19 with TRBJ1-2; a possible D gene is TRBD1 (5 bases). Trimming stripped 6 bases from V and 3 bases from J, with 17 bases between. Germline loops: CDR1 LNHDA, CDR2 SQIVND (reference sequence). This CDR3 is built from 15 residues.

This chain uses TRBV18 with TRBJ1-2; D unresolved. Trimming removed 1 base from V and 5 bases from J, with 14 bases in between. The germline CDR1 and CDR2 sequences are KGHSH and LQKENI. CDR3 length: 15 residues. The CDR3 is CASSPQENRGYGYTF. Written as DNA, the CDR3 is TGTGCCAGCTCACCACAGGAGAATCGGGGTTATGGCTACACCTTC.

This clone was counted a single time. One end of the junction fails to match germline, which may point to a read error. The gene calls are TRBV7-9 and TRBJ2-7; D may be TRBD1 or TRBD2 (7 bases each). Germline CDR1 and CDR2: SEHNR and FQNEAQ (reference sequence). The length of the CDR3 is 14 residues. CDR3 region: CSSRGAGDVYEQYF. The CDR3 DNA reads TGTTCCAGCAGGGGGGCGGGGGATGTCTACGAGCAGTACTTC. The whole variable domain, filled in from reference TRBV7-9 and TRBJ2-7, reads DTGVSQNPRHKITKRGQNVTFRCDPISEHNRLYWYRQTLGQGPEFLTYFQNEAQLEKSRLLSDRFSAERPKGSFSTLEIQRTEQGDSAMYLCSSRGAGDVYEQYFGPGTRLTVT.

In DNA, the CDR3 is TGTGCCAGCAGCGAACGGGACAGCAATAAGGCTGAAGCTTTCTTT. It specifies CASSERDSNKAEAFF. The rearrangement links TRBV9 to TRBJ1-1, with 7 bases lining up with TRBD1. The CDR3 runs 15 residues. Germline V gene sequence: CDR1 SGDLS, CDR2 YYNGEE. The V gene end was trimmed by 3 bases and the J gene end by 6 bases; junction bases not matched to a gene: 11.